Sequencing of this TCR beta chain was carried out in a study of Graves' ophthalmopathy and Graves' hyperthyroidism. On the study more broadly: Stable hyperthyroidism denotes an absence of ophthalmopathy throughout 18 months of follow-up.

Researchers took RNA transcripts and amplified TCR beta CDR3 regions from them. HTBI primers were used in a first-round RT-PCR, which preceded a second-round multiplex PCR. TCRdb ran MiXCR on the multiplex PCR reads and lists one entry per CDR3 protein. This table holds over a million distinct CDR3 sequences, around a third found once. This clonotype was counted at least ten times. CDR1 and CDR2 (germline): SGHTA, FQGNSA. V gave up 3 bases and J gave up 2 bases, with 7 bases separating them. This CDR3 contains 14 residues. This chain links TRBV7-2 with TRBJ2-2; no clear D. Sequenced: peripheral blood or thyroid tissue (not recorded which). The receptor was isolated from an adult man with Graves' hyperthyroidism. Here the CDR3 reads CASSFYSNTGELFF. In DNA, the CDR3 is TGTGCCAGCAGCTTTTATAGTAACACCGGGGAGCTGTTTTTT. Using reference TRBV7-2 and TRBJ2-2 for the parts outside the CDR3, the full variable domain is GAGVSQSPSNKVTEKGKDVELRCDPISGHTALYWYRQSLGQGLEFLIYFQGNSAPDKSGLPSDRFSAERTGGSVSTLTIQRTQQEDSAVYLCASSFYSNTGELFFGEGSRLTVL.